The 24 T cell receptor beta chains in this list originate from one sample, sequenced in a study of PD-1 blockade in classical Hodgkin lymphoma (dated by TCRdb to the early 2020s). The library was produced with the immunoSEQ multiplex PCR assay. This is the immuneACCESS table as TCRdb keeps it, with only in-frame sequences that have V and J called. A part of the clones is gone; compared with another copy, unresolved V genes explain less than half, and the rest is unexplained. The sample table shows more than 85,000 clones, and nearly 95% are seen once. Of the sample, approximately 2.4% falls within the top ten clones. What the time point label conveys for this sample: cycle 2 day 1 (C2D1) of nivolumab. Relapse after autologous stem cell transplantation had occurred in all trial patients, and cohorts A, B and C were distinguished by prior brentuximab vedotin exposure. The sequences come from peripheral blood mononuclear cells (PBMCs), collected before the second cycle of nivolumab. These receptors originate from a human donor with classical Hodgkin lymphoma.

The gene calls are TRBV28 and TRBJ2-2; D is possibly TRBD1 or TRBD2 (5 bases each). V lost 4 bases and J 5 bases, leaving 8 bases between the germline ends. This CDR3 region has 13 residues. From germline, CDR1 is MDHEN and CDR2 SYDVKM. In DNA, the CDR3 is TGTGCCAGCAGTTCCGGGGCAACCGGGGAGCTGTTTTTT. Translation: CASSSGATGELFF.

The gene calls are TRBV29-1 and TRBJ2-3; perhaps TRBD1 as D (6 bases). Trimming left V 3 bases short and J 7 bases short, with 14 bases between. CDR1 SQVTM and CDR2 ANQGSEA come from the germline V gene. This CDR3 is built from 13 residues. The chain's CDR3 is CSVEGQGRNTQYF. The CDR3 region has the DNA TGCAGCGTTGAGGGGCAGGGGAGAAATACGCAGTATTTT.

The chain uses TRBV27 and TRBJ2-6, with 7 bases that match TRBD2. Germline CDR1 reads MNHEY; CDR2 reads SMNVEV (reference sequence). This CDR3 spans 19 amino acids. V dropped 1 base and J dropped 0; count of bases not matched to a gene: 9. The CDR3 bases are TGTGCCAGCAGTTTATGGGCGGGGGTGGGCAACTCTGGGGCCAACGTCCTGACTTTC. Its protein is CASSLWAGVGNSGANVLTF.

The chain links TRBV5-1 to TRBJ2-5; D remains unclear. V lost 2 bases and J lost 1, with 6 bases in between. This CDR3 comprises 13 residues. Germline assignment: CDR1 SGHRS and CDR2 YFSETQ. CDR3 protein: CASSFTFQETQYF. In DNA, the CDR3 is TGCGCCAGCAGCTTCACCTTCCAAGAGACCCAGTACTTC.

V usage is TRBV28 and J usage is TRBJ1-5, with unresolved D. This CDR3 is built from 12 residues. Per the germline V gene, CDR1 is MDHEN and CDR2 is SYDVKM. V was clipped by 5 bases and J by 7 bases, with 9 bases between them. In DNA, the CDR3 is TGTGCCAGCAGTGACCCAGGACAGCCCCAGCATTTT. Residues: CASSDPGQPQHF.

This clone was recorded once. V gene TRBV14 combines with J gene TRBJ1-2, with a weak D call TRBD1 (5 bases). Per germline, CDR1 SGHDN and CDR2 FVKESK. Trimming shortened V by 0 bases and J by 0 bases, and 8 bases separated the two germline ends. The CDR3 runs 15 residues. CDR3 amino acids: CASSQDSGANYGYTF. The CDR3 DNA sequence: TGTGCCAGCAGCCAAGATTCGGGGGCTAACTATGGCTACACCTTC.

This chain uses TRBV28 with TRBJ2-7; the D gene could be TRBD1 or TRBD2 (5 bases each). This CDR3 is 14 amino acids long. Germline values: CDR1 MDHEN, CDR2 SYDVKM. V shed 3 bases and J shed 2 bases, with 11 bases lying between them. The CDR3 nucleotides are TGTGCCAGCAGTTTTGGGGGAACGGCCTACGAGCAGTACTTC. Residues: CASSFGGTAYEQYF.

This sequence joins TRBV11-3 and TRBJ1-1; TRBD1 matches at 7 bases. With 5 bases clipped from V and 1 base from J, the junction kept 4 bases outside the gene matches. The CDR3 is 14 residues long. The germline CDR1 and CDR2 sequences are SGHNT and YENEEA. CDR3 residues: CASSTGQKNTEAFF. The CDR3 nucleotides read TGTGCCAGCAGCACGGGACAGAAGAACACTGAAGCTTTCTTT.

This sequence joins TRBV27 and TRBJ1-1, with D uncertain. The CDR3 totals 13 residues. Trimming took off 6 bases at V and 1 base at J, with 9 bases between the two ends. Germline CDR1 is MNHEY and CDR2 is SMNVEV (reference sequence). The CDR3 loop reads CASSPLGNTEAFF. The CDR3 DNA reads TGTGCCAGCAGCCCCCTAGGGAACACTGAAGCTTTCTTT.

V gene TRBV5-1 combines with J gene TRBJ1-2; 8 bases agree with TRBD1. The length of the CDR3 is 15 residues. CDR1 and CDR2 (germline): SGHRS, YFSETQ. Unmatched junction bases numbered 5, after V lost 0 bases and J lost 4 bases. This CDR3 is CASSLGDRGGYGYTF. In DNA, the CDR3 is TGCGCCAGCAGCTTGGGAGACAGGGGAGGCTATGGCTACACCTTC.

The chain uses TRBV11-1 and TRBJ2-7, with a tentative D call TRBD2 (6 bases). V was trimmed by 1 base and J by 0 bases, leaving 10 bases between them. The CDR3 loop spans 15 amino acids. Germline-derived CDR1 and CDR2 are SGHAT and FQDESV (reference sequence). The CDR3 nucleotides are TGTGCCAGCAGCTTAGTTCGGGGGACCTCCTACGAGCAGTACTTC. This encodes CASSLVRGTSYEQYF. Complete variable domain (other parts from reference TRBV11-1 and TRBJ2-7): EAEVAQSPRYKITEKSQAVAFWCDPISGHATLYWYRQILGQGPELLVQFQDESVVDDSQLPKDRFSAERLKGVDSTLKIQPAELGDSAMYLCASSLVRGTSYEQYFGPGTRLTVT.

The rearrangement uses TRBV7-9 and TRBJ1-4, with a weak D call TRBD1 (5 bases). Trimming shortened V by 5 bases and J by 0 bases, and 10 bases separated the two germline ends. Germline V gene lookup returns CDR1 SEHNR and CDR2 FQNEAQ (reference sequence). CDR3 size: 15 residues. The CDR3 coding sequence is TGTGCCAGCAGCAATCAGGGTACAACTAATGAAAAACTGTTTTTT. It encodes CASSNQGTTNEKLFF.

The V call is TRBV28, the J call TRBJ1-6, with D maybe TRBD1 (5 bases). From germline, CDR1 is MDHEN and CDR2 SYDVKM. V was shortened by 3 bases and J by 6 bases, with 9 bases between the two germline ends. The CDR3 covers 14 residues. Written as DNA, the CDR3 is TGTGCCAGCAGTTTCCGGGACCTTAATTCACCCCTCCACTTT. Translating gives CASSFRDLNSPLHF.

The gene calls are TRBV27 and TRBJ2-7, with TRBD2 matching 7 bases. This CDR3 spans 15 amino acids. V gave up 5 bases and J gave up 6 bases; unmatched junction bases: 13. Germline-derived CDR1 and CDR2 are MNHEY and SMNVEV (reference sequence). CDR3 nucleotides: TGTGCCAGCAGTCACACTAGCGCTGCCGTCTCCGAGCAGTACTTC. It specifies CASSHTSAAVSEQYF.

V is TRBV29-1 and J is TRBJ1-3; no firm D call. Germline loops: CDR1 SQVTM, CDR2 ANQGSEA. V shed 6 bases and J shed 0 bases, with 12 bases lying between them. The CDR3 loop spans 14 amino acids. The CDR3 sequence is CSVRKGYSGNTIYF. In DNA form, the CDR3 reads TGCAGCGTCCGGAAGGGTTACTCTGGAAACACCATATATTTT.

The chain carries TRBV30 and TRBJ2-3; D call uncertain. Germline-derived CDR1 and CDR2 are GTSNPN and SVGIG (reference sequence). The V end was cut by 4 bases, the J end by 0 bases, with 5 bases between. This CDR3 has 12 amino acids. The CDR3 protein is CAWTPSTDTQYF. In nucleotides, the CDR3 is TGTGCCTGGACCCCCAGCACAGATACGCAGTATTTT.

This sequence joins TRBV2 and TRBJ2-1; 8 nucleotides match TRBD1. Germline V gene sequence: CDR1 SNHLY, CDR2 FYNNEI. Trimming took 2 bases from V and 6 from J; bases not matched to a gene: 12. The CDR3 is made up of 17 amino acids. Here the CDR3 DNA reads TGTGCCAGCAGTGAACTCAAGGGCAGGGGGCCGATCAATGAGCAGTTCTTC. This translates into CASSELKGRGPINEQFF.

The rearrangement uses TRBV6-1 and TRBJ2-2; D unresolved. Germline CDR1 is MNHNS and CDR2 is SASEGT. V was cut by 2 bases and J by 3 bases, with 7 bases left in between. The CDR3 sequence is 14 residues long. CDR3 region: CASSERLDTGELFF. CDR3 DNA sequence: TGTGCCAGCAGTGAAAGGCTGGACACCGGGGAGCTGTTTTTT.

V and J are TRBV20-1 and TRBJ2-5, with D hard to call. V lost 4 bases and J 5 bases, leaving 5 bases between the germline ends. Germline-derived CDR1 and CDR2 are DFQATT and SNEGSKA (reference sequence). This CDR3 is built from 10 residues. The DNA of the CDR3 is TGCAGTGCTAAAGGGGAGACCCAGTACTTC. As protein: CSAKGETQYF.

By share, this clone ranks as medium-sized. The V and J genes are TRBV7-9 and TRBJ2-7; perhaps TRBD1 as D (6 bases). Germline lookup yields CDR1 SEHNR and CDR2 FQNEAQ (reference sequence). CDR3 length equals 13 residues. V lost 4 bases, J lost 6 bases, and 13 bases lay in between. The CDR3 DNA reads TGTGCCAGCAGCTCGTTGACAGGCTCCGAGCAGTACTTC. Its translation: CASSSLTGSEQYF.

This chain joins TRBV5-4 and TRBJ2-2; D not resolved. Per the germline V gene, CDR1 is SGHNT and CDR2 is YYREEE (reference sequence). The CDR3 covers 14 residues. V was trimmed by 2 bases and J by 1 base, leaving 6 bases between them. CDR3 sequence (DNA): TGTGCCAGCAGCTTTACCTTGAACACCGGGGAGCTGTTTTTT. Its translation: CASSFTLNTGELFF.

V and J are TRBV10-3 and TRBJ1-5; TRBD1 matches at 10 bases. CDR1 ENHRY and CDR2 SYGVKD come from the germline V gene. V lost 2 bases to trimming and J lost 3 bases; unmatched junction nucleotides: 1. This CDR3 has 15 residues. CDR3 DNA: TGTGCCATCAGTGAGGACAGGGGGCTCAATCAGCCCCAGCATTTT. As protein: CAISEDRGLNQPQHF.

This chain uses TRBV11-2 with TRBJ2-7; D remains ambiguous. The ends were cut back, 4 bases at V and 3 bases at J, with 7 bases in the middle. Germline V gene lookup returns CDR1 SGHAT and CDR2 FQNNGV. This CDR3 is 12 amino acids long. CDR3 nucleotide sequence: TGTGCCAGCAGCTCGCACGGCTACGAGCAGTACTTC. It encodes CASSSHGYEQYF.

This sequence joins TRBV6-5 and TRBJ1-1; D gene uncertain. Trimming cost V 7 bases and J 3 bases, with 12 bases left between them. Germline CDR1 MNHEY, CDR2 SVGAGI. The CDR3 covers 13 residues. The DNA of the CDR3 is TGTGCCAGCATAGATTTCAGCTACACTGAAGCTTTCTTT. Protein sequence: CASIDFSYTEAFF.